A selection of T cell receptor beta chains follows, all from one sample in a study of cytomegalovirus exposure and HLA in healthy donors. TCRdb's table, derived via immunoSEQ multiplex PCR, lists solely in-frame clones and lacks some. The sample lists 110,000 or so clones, about 77% occurring once. Sample: PBMCs. Receptors were obtained from a woman younger than 45 in good health and CMV-seropositive. The CDR3 runs from the conserved cysteine through the conserved F or W. The D gene is left open where the match is weak. The size entry is marked missing in some rows and otherwise reads once, few, many or a size class.

cdr3_aa cdr3_nt j_call clone_size v_call d_call
CASSQPTDLAKNIQYF TGCGCCAGCAGCCAACCGACAGATCTAGCCAAAAACATTCAGTACTTC TRBJ2-4 - TRBV4-1 -
CASSANYGYTF TGCGCCAGCAGCGCGAACTATGGCTACACCTTC TRBJ1-2 few TRBV5-1 -
CAIKGVTEAFF TGTGCCATCAAAGGGGTGACTGAAGCTTTCTTT TRBJ1-1 - TRBV10-3 -
CASSLGGQGIYSNQPQHF TGTGCCAGCAGCTTAGGAGGACAGGGGATTTATAGCAATCAGCCCCAGCATTTT TRBJ1-5 once TRBV7-9 TRBD1
CASRQGSSGNTIYF TGCGCCAGCAGACAGGGGTCCTCTGGAAACACCATATATTTT TRBJ1-3 - TRBV5-1 TRBD1
CASSAFTGALTYEQYF TGTGCCAGCAGCGCGTTCACAGGAGCTCTTACCTACGAGCAGTACTTC TRBJ2-7 - TRBV7-9 -
CASRSTGGTGELFF TGTGCCAGCAGAAGCACAGGGGGCACCGGGGAGCTGTTTTTT TRBJ2-2 - TRBV6-6 TRBD1
CASSSYRGNYGYTF TGTGCCAGCAGTTCTTACAGGGGTAACTATGGCTACACCTTC TRBJ1-2 - TRBV27 TRBD1
CASSEEGGLNEQFF TGTGCCAGCAGTGAGGAGGGAGGGTTGAATGAGCAGTTCTTC TRBJ2-1 - TRBV6-4 TRBD2
CASSPTNGGRATEAFF TGTGCCAGCAGCCCAACTAACGGGGGGCGAGCCACTGAAGCTTTCTTT TRBJ1-1 - TRBV5-6 -
CAWSVGLAGSTDTQYF TGTGCCTGGAGTGTAGGGCTAGCGGGGAGCACAGATACGCAGTATTTT TRBJ2-3 - TRBV30 TRBD2
CASSVSPDSFSNQPQHF TGTGCCAGCAGTGTATCCCCCGACAGTTTTAGCAATCAGCCCCAGCATTTT TRBJ1-5 once TRBV2 -
CASSRVAGGTDTQYF TGTGCCAGCAGCCGAGTGGCGGGTGGGACAGATACGCAGTATTTT TRBJ2-3 - TRBV7-2 -
CASSQDFYGGAADTQYF TGCGCCAGCAGCCAAGATTTCTACGGGGGGGCGGCAGATACGCAGTATTTT TRBJ2-3 - TRBV4-1 TRBD2
CASTRRGGGGSTNEKLFF TGTGCCAGCACCAGGAGGGGTGGGGGAGGCTCGACTAATGAAAAACTGTTTTTT TRBJ1-4 - TRBV13 -
CASSPRAGENTGELFF TGTGCCAGCAGCCCTCGAGCGGGGGAGAACACCGGGGAGCTGTTTTTT TRBJ2-2 - TRBV9 TRBD2
CASSIIGHFNYGYTF TGTGCCAGTAGTATAATAGGACACTTCAACTATGGCTACACCTTC TRBJ1-2 - TRBV19 -
CAWSRVPPGQATGELFF TGTGCCTGGTCCCGAGTCCCCCCGGGACAGGCCACCGGGGAGCTGTTTTTT TRBJ2-2 - TRBV30 TRBD1
CASSLVPTNEKLFF TGTGCCAGCAGCTTGGTTCCTACTAATGAAAAACTGTTTTTT TRBJ1-4 - TRBV5-8 -
CASSEQGTGMSNQPQHF TGTGCCAGCAGTGAGCAGGGGACAGGTATGAGCAATCAGCCCCAGCATTTT TRBJ1-5 - TRBV6-1 TRBD1
CASSSQLAGETDTQYF TGTGCCAGCAGCTCGCAACTAGCGGGAGAAACAGATACGCAGTATTTT TRBJ2-3 - TRBV7-9 TRBD2
CASSPPGGVGNQPQHF TGTGCCAGCAGTCCACCAGGGGGAGTTGGCAATCAGCCCCAGCATTTT TRBJ1-5 - TRBV6-6 TRBD1
CASSRLTGTGDNYGYTF TGTGCCAGCAGCCGATTAACCGGGACAGGGGACAACTATGGCTACACCTTC TRBJ1-2 - TRBV14 TRBD1
CASGLGPTGTGVNYGYTF TGTGCTAGTGGTTTGGGCCCTACCGGGACAGGGGTCAACTATGGCTACACCTTC TRBJ1-2 - TRBV12-5 TRBD1
CASSTLAGGYEQYF TGTGCCAGCAGTACACTAGCGGGGGGCTACGAGCAGTACTTC TRBJ2-7 - TRBV6-5 TRBD2
CASSEETSVSTDTQYF TGTGCCAGCAGTGAAGAGACTAGCGTTAGCACAGATACGCAGTATTTT TRBJ2-3 - TRBV2 TRBD2
CASISRVNTEAFF TGTGCCAGCATCTCTCGAGTTAACACTGAAGCTTTCTTT TRBJ1-1 - TRBV6-5 -
CASSPFITGTGGETQYF TGTGCCAGCAGCCCTTTTATAACCGGGACAGGGGGTGAGACCCAGTACTTC TRBJ2-5 once TRBV7-9 TRBD1
CAWSGQGGNTEAFF TGTGCCTGGAGTGGACAGGGGGGGAACACTGAAGCTTTCTTT TRBJ1-1 - TRBV30 TRBD1
CASSPTGRDRATEAFF TGTGCCAGCAGCCCTACTGGACGGGACAGGGCCACTGAAGCTTTCTTT TRBJ1-1 - TRBV5-4 TRBD1
CASSGQGNQPQHF TGTGCCAGCAGTGGACAGGGAAATCAGCCCCAGCATTTT TRBJ1-5 - TRBV2 TRBD1